The clone carrying this T cell receptor beta chain was counted between two and nine times. What it recognizes is unknown. The data were taken from a study of early T cells in non-severe SARS-CoV-2 infection. Turning to the study itself: Alpha and beta chains were unpaired, from unsorted whole-blood bulk RNA.

Germline CDR1 reads LGHNA; CDR2 reads YNFKEQ. The CDR3 is 14 amino acids. Between the trimmed V and J ends, which lost 4 bases and 3 bases, there was a span of 10 bases. Attachment of unique molecular identifiers to individual cDNA molecules was performed. TCRdb re-analysed the 5' RACE reads in MiXCR, keeping a single row per CDR3 protein. The sample lists about 36,000 distinct CDR3 sequences; roughly 6.8% were seen once. General study findings and limits: VDJdb matching skewed toward anti-spike CD8 responses, missing private and CD4 specificities.

This TCR derives from an adult who was a healthcare worker with PCR-confirmed SARS-CoV-2 infection or an uninfected control (not recorded which). The chain joins TRBV4-2 to TRBJ2-1; D is perhaps TRBD2 (6 bases). This sample comprised whole blood, obtained at baseline. The CDR3 nucleotides read TGTGCCAGCAGCCCGGCGGGAAGCTACAATGAGCAGTTCTTC. This translates into CASSPAGSYNEQFF.